This entry lists 16 T cell receptor beta chains sequenced from one sample in a study of T-cell reconstitution after alpha-beta-depleted transplantation in children. Preparation of the TCRbeta library involved a method that used unique molecular identifiers. Using its own MiXCR run on the PCR reads, TCRdb lists one record per CDR3 protein. The table includes 440,000 or so distinct CDR3 sequences, around 46% detected once. This specimen consisted of PBMCs, obtained before TCRalphabeta/CD19-depleted stem cell transplant. Receptors were obtained from a girl aged 2 to 9 with aplastic anemia, due to receive a stem cell transplant.

This clonotype appeared many times. V gene TRBV11-2 combines with J gene TRBJ2-1; 7 nucleotides line up with TRBD2. The CDR3 contains 15 residues. CDR1 SGHAT and CDR2 FQNNGV come from the germline V gene. V lost 7 bases to trimming and J lost 6 bases; unmatched junction nucleotides: 12. CDR3 bases: TGTGCCAGCACCCCTGGGGGACTAAGGGTCAATGAGCAGTTCTTC. Protein: CASTPGGLRVNEQFF.

The J gene is TRBJ2-5, the V gene TRBV27, with 7 bases lining up with TRBD1. Germline trimming cut 5 bases from V and 2 bases from J; bases unmatched to any gene: 11. This CDR3 spans 16 amino acids. Germline CDR1 reads MNHEY; CDR2 reads SMNVEV (reference sequence). CDR3 in amino acids: CASSARQGRKQETQYF. The CDR3 DNA follows: TGTGCCAGCAGTGCCCGACAGGGAAGGAAGCAAGAGACCCAGTACTTC.

To note about this clonotype: Mismatch with germline at one junction end may stem from a read error. The chain is built from TRBV7-2 and TRBJ2-7; the D gene is possibly TRBD2 (6 bases). The CDR3 runs 15 residues. Germline assignment: CDR1 SGHTA and CDR2 FQGNSA. CDR3 nucleotide sequence: TGTGCCAGCAGCGTAGCCCCGGGGGAGTACTACGAGCAGTACTTC. Translated: CASSVAPGEYYEQYF. Together with reference TRBV7-2 and TRBJ2-7, the CDR3 gives the full variable domain: GAGVSQSPSNKVTEKGKDVELRCDPISGHTALYWYRQSLGQGLEFLIYFQGNSAPDKSGLPSDRFSAERTGGSVSTLTIQRTQQEDSAVYLCASSVAPGEYYEQYFGPGTRLTVT.

J is TRBJ2-3 and V is TRBV20-1; tentative D call: TRBD1 (6 bases). Per germline, CDR1 DFQATT and CDR2 SNEGSKA (reference sequence). This CDR3 has 16 amino acids. V lost 3 bases and J 0 bases, leaving 16 bases between the germline ends. DNA of the CDR3: TGCAGTGCTAGTAGAGGGGCAGGGGCTAGCACAGATACGCAGTATTTT. It encodes CSASRGAGASTDTQYF.

The V call is TRBV19, the J call TRBJ2-7; TRBD1 aligns across 9 bases. The CDR3 length is 14 residues. CDR1 and CDR2 (germline): LNHDA, SQIVND (reference sequence). The V gene end was trimmed by 4 bases and the J gene end by 3 bases; junction bases not matched to a gene: 4. The CDR3 here is CASSKGGQGYEQYF. The CDR3 DNA reads as TGTGCCAGTAGTAAGGGGGGACAGGGCTACGAGCAGTACTTC.

The gene calls are TRBV20-1 and TRBJ1-2; possibly TRBD1 for D (6 bases). This CDR3 has 13 amino acids. V gave up 5 bases and J gave up 0 bases, with 10 bases separating them. The germline V gene encodes CDR1 DFQATT and CDR2 SNEGSKA (reference sequence). CDR3 in DNA: TGCAGTGCTGGGACACCCACTAACTATGGCTACACCTTC. Encoded protein: CSAGTPTNYGYTF.

The V call is TRBV10-3, the J call TRBJ1-2; D gene unclear. CDR3 length equals 13 residues. Trimming removed 4 bases at V and 3 bases at J, with 9 bases between. CDR1 and CDR2 from the germline V gene are ENHRY and SYGVKD. CDR3 bases: TGTGCCATCAGTGCCGACGGCTACTATGGCTACACCTTC. Translating gives CAISADGYYGYTF.

This clonotype came up many times. The V and J genes are TRBV20-1 and TRBJ2-1; 7 bases are shared with TRBD2. The CDR3 totals 15 residues. The V and J ends lost 6 bases and 7 bases, in that order; junction bases with no gene match: 15. Germline CDR1 and CDR2: DFQATT and SNEGSKA (reference sequence). The CDR3 is CSAQGNDAGVNEQFF. Here the CDR3 DNA reads TGCAGTGCCCAAGGGAATGACGCGGGAGTGAATGAGCAGTTCTTC.

The V call is TRBV20-1, the J call TRBJ1-5, with TRBD1 as a possible D gene (5 bases). Germline lookup yields CDR1 DFQATT and CDR2 SNEGSKA (reference sequence). The CDR3 length is 15 residues. V shed 3 bases and J shed 9 bases, with 21 bases lying between them. The CDR3 region has the DNA TGCAGTGCTAGTCCCCGAGGACACCAGGAAGGGCCCCAGCATTTT. Translation gives CSASPRGHQEGPQHF.

This clonotype has a handful of counts. The chain is built from TRBV20-1 and TRBJ2-7, with D perhaps assigned TRBD1 or TRBD2 (5 bases each). The germline V gene has CDR1 DFQATT and CDR2 SNEGSKA (reference sequence). Trimming left V 0 bases short and J 7 bases short, with 19 bases between. CDR3 length: 15 residues. CDR3 region: CSARDQGAALGEQYF. The CDR3 DNA sequence: TGCAGTGCTAGAGATCAGGGAGCCGCTTTGGGGGAGCAGTACTTC.

This rearrangement joins TRBV4-1 to TRBJ1-1; D is uncertain. Germline CDR1 reads MGHRA; CDR2 reads YSYEKL. The V end was cut by 2 bases, the J end by 3 bases, with 13 bases between. CDR3 length: 15 amino acids. This chain's CDR3 is CASSQSDAGYTEAFF. The CDR3 nucleotides read TGCGCCAGCAGCCAATCAGACGCCGGCTACACTGAAGCTTTCTTT.

This clonotype was seen once. This chain connects TRBV7-2 to TRBJ2-7; D may be TRBD2 (7 bases). With 1 base removed from V and 4 bases from J, the gap between germline ends came to 17 bases. The CDR3 extends over 16 amino acids. Germline values: CDR1 SGHTA, CDR2 FQGNSA. CDR3 residues: CASSLGWGGRQYEQYF. CDR3 nucleotides: TGTGCCAGCAGCTTAGGATGGGGGGGGCGCCAGTACGAGCAGTACTTC.

This chain connects TRBV4-3 to TRBJ2-1, with 10 bases matching TRBD2. Trimming at V came to 0 bases and at J to 9 bases, leaving 2 bases not matched to a gene. Germline V lookup: CDR1 LGHNA, CDR2 YSLEER. The CDR3 is 14 residues long. The CDR3 is CASSQELAGFEQFF. The CDR3 DNA follows: TGCGCCAGCAGCCAAGAACTAGCGGGATTTGAGCAGTTCTTC.

The count of this clonotype is one. J is TRBJ2-7 and V is TRBV5-5; unclear D gene. The V and J ends lost 2 bases and 2 bases respectively, with 5 bases between them. CDR1 and CDR2 (germline): SGHKS, YYEKEE (reference sequence). The CDR3 covers 12 residues. DNA of the CDR3: TGTGCCAGCAGCTTTGAAACCTACGAGCAGTACTTC. As protein: CASSFETYEQYF.

The genes are TRBV7-2 and TRBJ2-3; TRBD2 is a possible D gene (5 bases). The CDR3 sequence is 16 residues long. Trimming stripped 2 bases from V and 0 bases from J, with 12 bases between. Germline CDR1 and CDR2: SGHTA and FQGNSA. The chain's CDR3 is CASSLTSSGSTDTQYF. In DNA, the CDR3 is TGTGCCAGCAGCTTAACTTCCTCGGGGAGCACAGATACGCAGTATTTT.

This clonotype was seen at least ten times. This sequence joins TRBV4-3 and TRBJ2-2; the D gene is possibly TRBD2 (6 bases). Germline V gives CDR1 LGHNA, CDR2 YSLEER. The V and J ends lost 1 base and 3 bases respectively, with 6 bases between them. The CDR3 length is 14 residues. This chain's CDR3 is CASSQGDYTGELFF. The CDR3 region has the DNA TGCGCCAGCAGCCAAGGGGACTACACCGGGGAGCTGTTTTTT.